Below are 20 T cell receptor beta chains sequenced from a single sample in a study of blood T cell repertoires in COVID-19. Sequencing used immunoSEQ multiplex PCR; TCRdb keeps in-frame clones, though not all of them. The table records roughly 280,000 clones, about 90% of them present only once. Specimen: peripheral blood. These receptors all stem from a woman younger than 45 with COVID-19, enrolled during active disease.

The rearrangement links TRBV10-3 to TRBJ1-4, with D perhaps TRBD1 (5 bases). The CDR3 is 15 residues long. V shed 2 bases and J shed 7 bases, with 14 bases lying between them. Germline lookup yields CDR1 ENHRY and CDR2 SYGVKD. The DNA of the CDR3 is TGTGCCATCAGTGAGAAACAGGTGGGAAGTGAAAAACTGTTTTTT. Its translation is CAISEKQVGSEKLFF.

The V call is TRBV5-1, the J call TRBJ1-6; the D gene is possibly TRBD1 (5 bases). The CDR3 runs to 15 residues. Trimming left V 0 bases short and J 10 bases short, with 14 bases between. Germline V gives CDR1 SGHRS, CDR2 YFSETQ. Written as DNA, the CDR3 is TGCGCCAGCAGCTTGGCCGGCAGGGCAGCCTCACCCCTCCACTTT. It encodes CASSLAGRAASPLHF.

The chain combines TRBV2 with TRBJ1-4; weak D call: TRBD1 (6 bases). Trimming cost V 4 bases and J 3 bases, with 18 bases left between them. CDR1 is SNHLY and CDR2 is FYNNEI in the germline V gene. The CDR3 consists of 17 residues. The CDR3 loop is CASSVRVHRAANEKLFF. The CDR3 bases are TGTGCCAGCAGTGTGCGGGTCCACAGGGCGGCTAATGAAAAACTGTTTTTT.

V usage is TRBV18 and J usage is TRBJ1-2, with D possibly being TRBD1 (6 bases). The CDR3 length is 14 residues. The V and J ends lost 6 bases and 5 bases respectively, with 16 bases between them. Germline values: CDR1 KGHSH, CDR2 LQKENI. Here the CDR3 reads CASSFNRDSYGYTF. CDR3 nucleotides: TGTGCCAGCTCTTTCAACAGGGATAGTTATGGCTACACCTTC.

The J gene is TRBJ2-5, the V gene TRBV29-1; weak D call: TRBD2 (6 bases). Trimming pared 5 bases from V and 2 bases from J, leaving 9 bases between. This CDR3 contains 12 residues. From germline, CDR1 is SQVTM and CDR2 ANQGSEA. CDR3 bases: TGCAGCGTTAGTCGGGGGCAAGAGACCCAGTACTTC. Translation: CSVSRGQETQYF.

This rearrangement joins TRBV4-1 to TRBJ2-5; 7 bases agree with TRBD1. Germline lookup yields CDR1 MGHRA and CDR2 YSYEKL. The V gene end was trimmed by 0 bases and the J gene end by 5 bases; junction bases not matched to a gene: 6. The CDR3 consists of 15 residues. The CDR3 reads CASSQDPGGMETQYF. Here the CDR3 DNA reads TGCGCCAGCAGCCAAGATCCAGGGGGTATGGAGACCCAGTACTTC.

The chain joins TRBV3-1 (or the pseudogene TRBV3-2) to TRBJ1-1, with 7 bases aligning to TRBD1. The germline V gene has CDR1 LGHDT and CDR2 YNNKEL (reference sequence). J was trimmed by 4 bases and V by 2 bases; bases with no gene match: 13. The CDR3 extends over 17 amino acids. The CDR3 sequence is CASSQTRGGGFVTEAFF. The DNA for the CDR3 is TGTGCCAGCAGCCAAACGAGAGGGGGCGGTTTCGTCACTGAAGCTTTCTTT.

V is TRBV7-9 and J is TRBJ2-1; D gene ambiguous. Germline V gene lookup returns CDR1 SEHNR and CDR2 FQNEAQ (reference sequence). V lost 1 base to trimming and J lost 8 bases, with 12 bases between them. The CDR3 is 14 residues long. CDR3 sequence reads: CASSLVGRHHEQFF. CDR3 nucleotide sequence: TGTGCCAGCAGCTTAGTCGGTCGTCATCATGAGCAGTTCTTC.

V usage is TRBV18 and J usage is TRBJ1-1, with D unclear. The CDR3 spans 14 residues. The V end lost 6 bases, the J end lost 2 bases, and 13 bases lay between the germline ends. CDR1 is KGHSH, CDR2 LQKENI, per germline. This chain's CDR3 is CASSLTSVNTEAFF. DNA for the CDR3: TGTGCCAGCTCTCTGACTTCCGTAAACACTGAAGCTTTCTTT.

This chain links TRBV25-1 with TRBJ2-1; 14 bases match TRBD2. Germline lookup yields CDR1 MGHDK and CDR2 SYGVNS. The CDR3 runs to 15 residues. The junction had 6 bases not matched to a gene; V was cut back by 6 bases and J by 8 bases. The CDR3 region has the DNA TGTGCCAGCAGCGAGACTAGCGGGAGGGCCGATGAGCAGTTCTTC. Its protein is CASSETSGRADEQFF.

V and J are TRBV19 and TRBJ1-1; D uncertain. The CDR3 covers 14 residues. The germline V and J ends were trimmed by 7 bases and 0 bases, with 12 bases remaining between them. Per the germline V gene, CDR1 is LNHDA and CDR2 is SQIVND (reference sequence). CDR3 DNA sequence: TGTGCCAGTATCGGTCGTACCGTGAACACTGAAGCTTTCTTT. Encoded protein: CASIGRTVNTEAFF.

This rearrangement joins TRBV6-4 to TRBJ2-1; D possibly corresponds to TRBD1 (6 bases). Germline values: CDR1 MRHNA, CDR2 SNTAGT. This CDR3 has 15 residues. Trimming took off 2 bases at V and 5 bases at J, with 13 bases between the two ends. The CDR3 nucleotides read TGTGCCAGCAGTGACGGTGTAGGACAGAACAATGAGCAGTTCTTC. Translating it yields CASSDGVGQNNEQFF.

The chain links TRBV28 to TRBJ2-7; tentatively, D is TRBD1 (5 bases). The CDR3 is 13 amino acids. With 6 bases removed from V and 4 bases from J, the gap between germline ends came to 13 bases. Germline V gene sequence: CDR1 MDHEN, CDR2 SYDVKM. In DNA, the CDR3 is TGTGCCAGCAGAGGCAGGGTTGTATACGAGCAGTACTTC. This sequence encodes CASRGRVVYEQYF.

V usage is TRBV6-5 and J usage is TRBJ1-5, with 10 bases matching TRBD1. V lost 5 bases, J lost 2 bases, and 3 bases stayed unmatched. Germline lookup yields CDR1 MNHEY and CDR2 SVGAGI. This CDR3 region has 15 residues. Here the CDR3 reads CASSQGTGGNQPQHF. The CDR3 DNA reads TGTGCCAGCAGTCAGGGGACAGGGGGCAATCAGCCCCAGCATTTT.

This clone was detected only a few times. This chain links TRBV9 with TRBJ1-1; TRBD1 might be the D (6 bases). Trimming left V 3 bases short and J 3 bases short, with 12 bases between. The CDR3 spans 14 residues. Germline assignment: CDR1 SGDLS and CDR2 YYNGEE. DNA for the CDR3: TGTGCCAGCAGCGCCCACAGGGCAGACACTGAAGCTTTCTTT. Amino acid sequence: CASSAHRADTEAFF.

The chain couples TRBV10-2 to TRBJ1-1, with a possible D match to TRBD1 (6 bases). Trimming shortened V by 2 bases and J by 3 bases, and 10 bases separated the two germline ends. This CDR3 is built from 14 residues. Germline CDR1 and CDR2: WSHSY and SAAADI. CDR3 DNA sequence: TGCGCCAGCAGTGAGGGGGCAGGGGACACTGAAGCTTTCTTT. This encodes CASSEGAGDTEAFF.

The chain joins TRBV28 to TRBJ1-5, with 7 bases aligning to TRBD1. The CDR3 is 17 amino acids. Germline-derived CDR1 and CDR2 are MDHEN and SYDVKM. With V trimmed by 11 bases and J by 6 bases, 22 bases remained unmatched. The CDR3 DNA is TGTGCCTCCTTCAGCGGGCAGGGGGGATATTACGGTCAGCCCCAGCATTTT. Amino acid sequence: CASFSGQGGYYGQPQHF.

The chain employs TRBV7-9 and TRBJ1-3; a possible D gene is TRBD1 (6 bases). V lost 7 bases to trimming and J lost 9 bases, with 16 bases between them. Looked up from germline, CDR1 is SEHNR and CDR2 is FQNEAQ (reference sequence). The length of the CDR3 is 13 residues. The CDR3 bases are TGTGCCAGCACCGAGGGACACCCCCGCACCATATATTTT. Residues: CASTEGHPRTIYF.

This sequence joins TRBV7-3 and TRBJ2-1; 11 nucleotides match TRBD2. Looked up from germline, CDR1 is SGHTA and CDR2 is FQGTGA. The CDR3 totals 18 residues. The ends lost 1 base at V and 5 bases at J; junction bases unmatched: 10. CDR3 residues: CASSLSNPGTSGHNEQFF. As DNA, the CDR3 is TGTGCCAGCAGCTTAAGTAATCCTGGGACTAGCGGCCACAATGAGCAGTTCTTC.

Concerning this clone itself: Other DNA sequences in this specimen translate into the identical CDR3. The gene calls are TRBV27 and TRBJ1-1; D is unclear. Per the germline V gene, CDR1 is MNHEY and CDR2 is SMNVEV (reference sequence). There are 14 residues in the CDR3. With 2 bases removed from V and 5 bases from J, the gap between germline ends came to 12 bases. CDR3 in DNA: TGTGCCAGCAGTTTAGGAGGCCCGAGGACTGAAGCTTTCTTT. It encodes CASSLGGPRTEAFF.